These 13 T cell receptor beta chains were all obtained from the same sample, sequenced in a study of blood T cell repertoires in COVID-19. TCRdb keeps only in-frame clones here, not all; method: immunoSEQ multiplex PCR. Among roughly 250,000 clones listed, under 85% were seen once. Sequences were obtained from peripheral blood. The receptors derive from a human donor with COVID-19, enrolled during active disease. The donor label of this sample is uncertain.

This clone was picked up one time. This chain links TRBV27 with TRBJ1-2; the match to TRBD1 covers 10 bases. This CDR3 is 13 amino acids long. Unmatched junction bases numbered 5, after V lost 6 bases and J lost 7 bases. Germline V CDR1 and CDR2: MNHEY, SMNVEV (reference sequence). The CDR3 bases are TGTGCCAGCAGCTCCGGACAGGGGGGTGGCTACACCTTC. Residues: CASSSGQGGGYTF.

V is TRBV6-5 and J is TRBJ1-2, with D possibly TRBD1 on 5 matching bases. Trimming took off 6 bases at V and 7 bases at J, with 15 bases between the two ends. There are 13 residues in the CDR3. Germline CDR1 is MNHEY and CDR2 is SVGAGI. CDR3 DNA: TGTGCCAGCAGCCAACAGGTTCCCCTTGGCTACACCTTC. It encodes CASSQQVPLGYTF.

The V call is TRBV6-4, the J call TRBJ2-1; 8 nucleotides align to TRBD1. V shed 6 bases, J shed 3 bases, and the junction held 7 bases outside the gene matches. This CDR3 is 15 amino acids long. Germline-derived CDR1 and CDR2 are MRHNA and SNTAGT. The CDR3 DNA follows: TGTGCCAGCAGCGCGGACAGGGCCTACTACAATGAGCAGTTCTTC. Its translation: CASSADRAYYNEQFF.

This clone showed up just once. The V call is TRBV28, the J call TRBJ1-1, with TRBD1 as a possible D gene (5 bases). CDR1 is MDHEN and CDR2 is SYDVKM in the germline V gene. The CDR3 runs 13 residues. V lost 1 base and J 6 bases, leaving 9 bases between the germline ends. CDR3 coding DNA: TGTGCCAGCAGTTTATCGGGCAGGGCTGAAGCTTTCTTT. This encodes CASSLSGRAEAFF.

CDR3 coding DNA: TGTGCCAGCAGCTCGGGACAGGGGGGAGCTAATGAAAAACTGTTTTTT. Protein product: CASSSGQGGANEKLFF. This rearrangement joins TRBV7-9 to TRBJ1-4; 11 bases agree with TRBD1. The CDR3 length is 16 residues. V was pared by 4 bases and J by 3 bases, with 4 bases of the junction left unmatched. Germline values: CDR1 SEHNR, CDR2 FQNEAQ (reference sequence). The entire variable domain, with the rest obtained from reference TRBV7-9 and TRBJ1-4, is as follows: DTGVSQNPRHKITKRGQNVTFRCDPISEHNRLYWYRQTLGQGPEFLTYFQNEAQLEKSRLLSDRFSAERPKGSFSTLEIQRTEQGDSAMYLCASSSGQGGANEKLFFGSGTQLSVL.

The J gene is TRBJ1-1, the V gene TRBV7-6; tentative D call: TRBD1 (5 bases). Trimming left V 2 bases short and J 1 base short, with 8 bases between. Germline V gene sequence: CDR1 SGHVS, CDR2 FNYEAQ. The length of the CDR3 is 14 residues. CDR3 in DNA: TGTGCCAGCAGCTTACTCCAGGGGAACACTGAAGCTTTCTTT. It translates to CASSLLQGNTEAFF.

The CDR3 DNA sequence: TGTGCCAGCAGCTTAACAGGGATCTCCTACGAGCAGTACTTC. This sequence encodes CASSLTGISYEQYF. The V call is TRBV7-9, the J call TRBJ2-7, with D maybe TRBD1 (6 bases). The V gene lost 2 bases and the J gene lost 0 bases, with 8 bases spanning the gap. The CDR3 has 14 amino acids. Germline CDR1 reads SEHNR; CDR2 reads FQNEAQ (reference sequence).

CDR3 DNA: TGTGCCAGCAGCCTTGGACCGGGACAGTACTCACCCCTCCACTTT. Amino acid sequence: CASSLGPGQYSPLHF. The chain has TRBV3-1 (or the pseudogene TRBV3-2) and TRBJ1-6; TRBD1 matches 7 bases. J gave up 10 bases and V 4 bases, and 10 bases lay outside the gene matches. This CDR3 contains 15 residues. The germline V gene has CDR1 LGHDT and CDR2 YNNKEL (reference sequence).

The rearrangement links TRBV7-2 to TRBJ2-2, with 9 bases that match TRBD2. V lost 0 bases and J lost 4; bases outside the gene matches: 15. CDR3 length equals 20 residues. Germline V gives CDR1 SGHTA, CDR2 FQGNSA. In nucleotides, the CDR3 is TGTGCCAGCAGCTTAGCGCGCCCAGCGGGAGGCCCCTCGGGCACCGGGGAGCTGTTTTTT. It yields the protein CASSLARPAGGPSGTGELFF.

The CDR3 region has the DNA TGTGCCAGCAGTATATATCTAGACACTGAAGCTTTCTTT. Protein: CASSIYLDTEAFF. This sequence joins TRBV2 and TRBJ1-1; no clear D. V lost 5 bases to trimming and J lost 3 bases, with 10 bases between them. Germline lookup yields CDR1 SNHLY and CDR2 FYNNEI. This CDR3 spans 13 amino acids. Looking up the rest from reference TRBV2 and TRBJ1-1 gives the full variable domain: EPEVTQTPSHQVTQMGQEVILRCVPISNHLYFYWYRQILGQKVEFLVSFYNNEISEKSEIFDDQFSVERPDGSNFTLKIRSTKLEDSAMYFCASSIYLDTEAFFGQGTRLTVV.

The chain combines TRBV5-4 with TRBJ1-2; TRBD1 might be the D (5 bases). Germline V lookup: CDR1 SGHNT, CDR2 YYREEE (reference sequence). Trimming left V 0 bases short and J 7 bases short, with 16 bases between. This CDR3 comprises 15 residues. The CDR3 loop is CASSLARPGRGGYTF. DNA for the CDR3: TGTGCCAGCAGCTTGGCCCGCCCAGGGCGGGGTGGCTACACCTTC.

The chain is built from TRBV9 and TRBJ2-1; 9 bases match TRBD2. The CDR3 covers 17 residues. Germline V gives CDR1 SGDLS, CDR2 YYNGEE. The junction had 10 bases not matched to a gene; V was cut back by 3 bases and J by 3 bases. CDR3 sequence: CASSGPSAGGYYNEQFF. For the CDR3, the DNA is TGTGCCAGCAGCGGACCATCGGCGGGAGGGTACTACAATGAGCAGTTCTTC.

This clone has a single count. The chain carries TRBV29-1 and TRBJ2-7, with 9 bases fitting TRBD1. V was pared by 2 bases and J by 8 bases, with 10 bases of the junction left unmatched. Germline V CDR1 and CDR2: SQVTM, ANQGSEA. The CDR3 covers 14 residues. The CDR3 sequence is CSVEQTGTGSQQYF. DNA of the CDR3: TGCAGCGTTGAACAAACCGGGACAGGGTCGCAGCAGTACTTC.